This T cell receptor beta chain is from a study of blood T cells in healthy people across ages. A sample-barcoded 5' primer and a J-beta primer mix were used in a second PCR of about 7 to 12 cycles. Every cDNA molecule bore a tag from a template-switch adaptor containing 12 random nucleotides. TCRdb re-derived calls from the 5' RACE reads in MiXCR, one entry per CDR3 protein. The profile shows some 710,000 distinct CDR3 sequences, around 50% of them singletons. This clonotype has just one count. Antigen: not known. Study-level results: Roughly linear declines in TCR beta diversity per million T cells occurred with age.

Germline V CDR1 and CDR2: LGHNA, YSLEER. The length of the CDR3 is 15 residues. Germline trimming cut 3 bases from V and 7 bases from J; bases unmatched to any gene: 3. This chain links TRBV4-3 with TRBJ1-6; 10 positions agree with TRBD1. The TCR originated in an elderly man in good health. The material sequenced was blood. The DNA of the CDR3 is TGCGCCAGCAGCCAGGGGGACAGGGGAAATTCACCCCTCCACTTT. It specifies CASSQGDRGNSPLHF.